A single sample gave rise to the 25 T cell receptor beta chains below, sequenced in a study of blood T cell repertoires in COVID-19. The assay was immunoSEQ multiplex PCR, and TCRdb's table has in-frame clones only and misses some. The repertoire holds 200,000 to 300,000 clones, with about 85% as singletons. The sequenced sample consisted of peripheral blood. The receptor set was obtained from a man aged 55 to 70 who had recovered from COVID-19.

This clone occurred a few times. V gene TRBV5-6 combines with J gene TRBJ2-5; weak D call: TRBD2 (7 bases). Germline-derived CDR1 and CDR2 are SGHDT and YYEEEE. Trimming left V 1 base short and J 1 base short, with 14 bases between. The CDR3 loop spans 16 amino acids. CDR3 loop: CASSLRAGAFQETQYF. CDR3 bases: TGTGCCAGCAGCTTGAGGGCGGGGGCTTTCCAAGAGACCCAGTACTTC.

V gene TRBV28 combines with J gene TRBJ2-7; possibly TRBD1 for D (5 bases). The CDR3 has 13 amino acids. Trimming shortened V by 3 bases and J by 3 bases, and 9 bases separated the two germline ends. The germline V gene encodes CDR1 MDHEN and CDR2 SYDVKM. The chain's CDR3 is CASSFGAVYEQYF. The DNA of the CDR3 is TGTGCCAGCAGTTTTGGGGCGGTCTACGAGCAGTACTTC. Combining the CDR3 with reference TRBV28 and TRBJ2-7 gives the whole variable domain DVKVTQSSRYLVKRTGEKVFLECVQDMDHENMFWYRQDPGLGLRLIYFSYDVKMKEKGDIPEGYSVSREKKERFSLILESASTNQTSMYLCASSFGAVYEQYFGPGTRLTVT.

This clone has only a few counts. This CDR3 is also generated by other DNA sequences in the sample. The chain combines TRBV18 with TRBJ2-7; 11 positions match TRBD2. Germline CDR1 is KGHSH and CDR2 is LQKENI. The CDR3 totals 15 residues. The ends lost 6 bases at V and 1 base at J; junction bases unmatched: 5. CDR3 nucleotides: TGTGCCAGCTCTCCTAGCGGGGGGCCTTCCTACGAGCAGTACTTC. Protein: CASSPSGGPSYEQYF.

This clone was seen once. This chain links TRBV12-3 or TRBV12-4 with TRBJ1-2; tentatively, D is TRBD1 (6 bases). V was clipped by 7 bases and J by 2 bases, with 11 bases between them. The CDR3 spans 13 residues. The CDR3, as DNA: TGTGCCAGCATAAAGACAGGCAACTATGGCTACACCTTC. Translated, it gives CASIKTGNYGYTF.

This chain links TRBV2 with TRBJ2-7, with 7 bases fitting TRBD1. The V gene end was trimmed by 8 bases and the J gene end by 3 bases; junction bases not matched to a gene: 10. CDR3 length: 14 residues. In germline, CDR1 is SNHLY, CDR2 FYNNEI. CDR3 bases: TGTGCCAGCGATCGGGACAGCCGACACTACGAGCAGTACTTC. It translates to CASDRDSRHYEQYF.

The gene calls are TRBV5-1 and TRBJ2-3; 9 bases are a match to TRBD1. The CDR3 is made up of 15 amino acids. Germline V gene sequence: CDR1 SGHRS, CDR2 YFSETQ. V trimming: 4 bases; J trimming: 3 bases; junction bases outside the gene matches: 6. In nucleotides, the CDR3 is TGCGCCAGCAGCCAAACAGGGGGCCGAACAGATACGCAGTATTTT. It translates to CASSQTGGRTDTQYF.

CDR3 sequence: CASSERGQTNIQYF. The CDR3 region has the DNA TGTGCCAGCAGTGAGAGGGGACAGACGAACATTCAGTACTTC. The V call is TRBV6-1, the J call TRBJ2-4, with TRBD1 matching over 7 bases. The CDR3 has 14 amino acids. V lost 3 bases and J lost 7; bases outside the gene matches: 6. In germline, CDR1 is MNHNS, CDR2 SASEGT.

The chain joins TRBV19 to TRBJ1-2; perhaps TRBD1 as D (5 bases). Germline V gene lookup returns CDR1 LNHDA and CDR2 SQIVND (reference sequence). The V and J ends lost 3 bases and 4 bases respectively, with 9 bases between them. The CDR3 consists of 13 residues. CDR3 DNA: TGTGCCAGTAGTATTGACAGATTCTATGGCTACACCTTC. It yields the protein CASSIDRFYGYTF.

V is TRBV6-2 or TRBV6-3 and J is TRBJ1-5; 8 bases match TRBD1. The CDR3 extends over 15 amino acids. The V gene's germline CDR1 is MNHEY and CDR2 SVGEGT. V was pared by 6 bases and J by 2 bases, with 6 bases of the junction left unmatched. CDR3 sequence: CASSPRGLGNQPQHF. The CDR3 DNA is TGTGCCAGCAGCCCCAGGGGGCTGGGCAATCAGCCCCAGCATTTT.

The V call is TRBV5-1, the J call TRBJ2-1; TRBD1 matches 7 bases. The CDR3 runs 16 residues. Germline assignment: CDR1 SGHRS and CDR2 YFSETQ. With V trimmed by 6 bases and J by 2 bases, 11 bases remained unmatched. The CDR3 nucleotides are TGCGCCAGCACCCGGGTAGGGACAGAGGCCTACAATGAGCAGTTCTTC. Translating gives CASTRVGTEAYNEQFF.

This clone is labeled as large (0.1 to 1%). DNA of the CDR3: TGTGCCAGCAGCTTAGGGACAGGGCTTTCTGGCTACACCTTC. It codes for CASSLGTGLSGYTF. The chain is built from TRBV7-6 and TRBJ1-2; TRBD1 matches 8 bases. The ends lost 1 base at V and 7 bases at J; junction bases unmatched: 5. CDR3 length: 14 residues. Per the germline V gene, CDR1 is SGHVS and CDR2 is FNYEAQ.

The chain couples TRBV27 to TRBJ1-5; 10 bases are a match to TRBD1. Germline CDR1 reads MNHEY; CDR2 reads SMNVEV (reference sequence). CDR3 length equals 16 residues. Unmatched junction bases numbered 5, after V lost 5 bases and J lost 1 base. This CDR3 reads CASSAGDRGSNQPQHF. The CDR3 DNA is TGTGCCAGCAGTGCGGGGGACAGGGGAAGCAATCAGCCCCAGCATTTT.

This chain joins TRBV25-1 and TRBJ2-5; TRBD1 might be the D (6 bases). The V and J ends lost 2 bases and 4 bases respectively, with 17 bases between them. Germline V CDR1 and CDR2: MGHDK, SYGVNS. This CDR3 spans 16 amino acids. The CDR3 DNA reads TGTGCCAGCAGTGAAGGTCTTTGGGGGCAGGGAGAGACCCAGTACTTC. It yields the protein CASSEGLWGQGETQYF.

The V call is TRBV18, the J call TRBJ2-2; D is possibly TRBD2 (6 bases). The V and J ends lost 2 bases and 0 bases respectively, with 7 bases between them. Germline V lookup: CDR1 KGHSH, CDR2 LQKENI. This CDR3 has 15 amino acids. The CDR3 loop reads CASSPSGANTGELFF. In DNA, the CDR3 is TGTGCCAGCTCACCATCGGGGGCGAACACCGGGGAGCTGTTTTTT.

V and J are TRBV6-8 and TRBJ1-5, with 7 bases lining up with TRBD1. CDR1 MNHGY and CDR2 SAAAGT come from the germline V gene. This CDR3 contains 13 residues. The ends lost 6 bases at V and 6 bases at J; junction bases unmatched: 5. The CDR3: CASRDREGQPQHF. The CDR3 nucleotides are TGTGCCAGCAGAGACAGGGAAGGTCAGCCCCAGCATTTT.

CDR3 in amino acids: CASSQRGAVYEQYF. The CDR3 DNA reads as TGTGCCAGCAGCCAACGGGGGGCCGTGTACGAGCAGTACTTC. V gene TRBV3-1 (or the pseudogene TRBV3-2) combines with J gene TRBJ2-7, with a tentative D call TRBD2 (7 bases). Germline CDR1 reads LGHDT; CDR2 reads YNNKEL (reference sequence). Deletions cut 2 bases from V and 4 bases from J, with 12 bases between. The CDR3 covers 14 residues.

In its sample, this clone was seen a few times. The chain recombines TRBV15 with TRBJ1-6; TRBD1 aligns across 7 bases. Germline trimming cut 5 bases from V and 7 bases from J; bases unmatched to any gene: 8. This CDR3 is 15 amino acids long. Germline V gene sequence: CDR1 LNHNV, CDR2 YYDKDF (reference sequence). CDR3 DNA: TGTGCCACCAGCCCCACCGGGACAGAGAATTCACCCCTCCACTTT. Translating gives CATSPTGTENSPLHF.

The genes are TRBV19 and TRBJ1-4, with 8 nucleotides matching TRBD1. Germline V gene sequence: CDR1 LNHDA, CDR2 SQIVND (reference sequence). This CDR3 comprises 15 residues. V trimming: 5 bases; J trimming: 3 bases; junction bases outside the gene matches: 5. The DNA for the CDR3 is TGTGCCAGTAGTCCAGGACAGGGAGCTAATGAAAAACTGTTTTTT. Translation: CASSPGQGANEKLFF.

This sequence joins TRBV13 and TRBJ2-7; perhaps TRBD1 as D (7 bases). CDR3 length equals 12 residues. Germline lookup yields CDR1 PRHDT and CDR2 FYEKMQ (reference sequence). Trimming took 7 bases from V and 6 from J, leaving 13 bases between them. The CDR3 DNA sequence: TGTGCCAGCAACCAGGGGGGTGGCGAGCAGTACTTC. It specifies CASNQGGGEQYF.

The rearrangement uses TRBV6-6 and TRBJ1-1; a weak D match, TRBD1 (5 bases). CDR3 length: 14 residues. Trimming took off 6 bases at V and 1 base at J, with 12 bases between the two ends. CDR1 and CDR2 (germline): MNHNY, SVGAGI (reference sequence). This CDR3 is CASSDPGGNTEAFF. CDR3 in DNA: TGTGCCAGCAGCGACCCCGGGGGGAACACTGAAGCTTTCTTT.

This chain uses TRBV5-4 with TRBJ1-1; TRBD1 aligns across 8 bases. Germline CDR1 SGHNT, CDR2 YYREEE (reference sequence). With 7 bases clipped from V and 4 bases from J, the junction kept 6 bases outside the gene matches. This CDR3 spans 13 amino acids. Written as DNA, the CDR3 is TGTGCCAGCTCCAGGGGGCTTGGCACTGAAGCTTTCTTT. Protein: CASSRGLGTEAFF.

The V and J genes are TRBV10-3 and TRBJ1-5, with 8 bases aligning to TRBD1. This CDR3 is 16 amino acids long. In germline, CDR1 is ENHRY, CDR2 SYGVKD. The junction had 7 bases not matched to a gene; V was cut back by 3 bases and J by 3 bases. The CDR3 DNA is TGTGCCATCAGTGAAAGTCCGGGACAGGACAATCAGCCCCAGCATTTT. Amino acid sequence: CAISESPGQDNQPQHF.

In this sample, this clone turned up a few times. The genes are TRBV2 and TRBJ1-5, with no clear D. This CDR3 region has 12 residues. Trimming pared 5 bases from V and 4 bases from J, leaving 6 bases between. The germline V gene has CDR1 SNHLY and CDR2 FYNNEI. The CDR3 bases are TGTGCCAGCAGTTTTCCTAATCAGCCCCAGCATTTT. Amino acid sequence: CASSFPNQPQHF.

This rearrangement joins TRBV2 to TRBJ1-1; TRBD1 agrees at 7 bases. Germline trimming cut 9 bases from V and 9 bases from J; bases unmatched to any gene: 4. The CDR3 has 10 amino acids. In germline, CDR1 is SNHLY, CDR2 FYNNEI. The CDR3 nucleotides are TGTGCCAGTGGGACAGCAAAAGCTTTCTTT. This encodes CASGTAKAFF.

The V gene is TRBV10-1, the J gene TRBJ2-1; 9 bases are a match to TRBD2. With 7 bases clipped from V and 6 bases from J, the junction kept 13 bases outside the gene matches. Germline loops: CDR1 WNHNN, CDR2 SYGVQD (reference sequence). CDR3 length: 16 residues. The CDR3 DNA sequence: TGCGCCAGCATAATTGGCAGGCGGGGGGGAAGCAATGAGCAGTTCTTC. Protein sequence: CASIIGRRGGSNEQFF.